Below, 13 T cell receptor beta chains from the same sample are listed, as sequenced in a study of OX40 agonist ivuxolimab in advanced cancers. Only in-frame clones appear in the TCRdb table, and some are missing; sequencing was by immunoSEQ multiplex PCR. The sample carries about 57,000 clones, 90% to 95% recorded once. The material was CD4+ or CD8+ T cells sorted from blood, obtained in a trial of the OX40 agonist ivuxolimab. These receptors came from an adult with an advanced solid tumor such as melanoma, head and neck, liver or kidney cancer.

The chain uses TRBV9 and TRBJ2-2; 11 nucleotides line up with TRBD2. The CDR3 is 16 amino acids. Germline loops: CDR1 SGDLS, CDR2 YYNGEE. V dropped 0 bases and J dropped 7; count of bases not matched to a gene: 5. The CDR3 loop is CASSVERLAGHGELFF. CDR3 bases: TGTGCCAGCAGCGTAGAACGACTAGCGGGACACGGGGAGCTGTTTTTT.

As DNA, the CDR3 is TGTGCCAGCAGTCGCGACTACGAGCAGTACTTC. It translates to CASSRDYEQYF. The chain combines TRBV28 with TRBJ2-7; D remains ambiguous. The V and J ends lost 5 bases and 3 bases respectively, with 5 bases between them. CDR1 is MDHEN and CDR2 is SYDVKM in the germline V gene. This CDR3 is built from 11 residues.

The chain combines TRBV5-6 with TRBJ1-1; D may be TRBD1 (5 bases). V lost 4 bases and J 11 bases, leaving 24 bases between the germline ends. The CDR3 is made up of 15 amino acids. Germline V gives CDR1 SGHDT, CDR2 YYEEEE. CDR3 in DNA: TGTGCCAGCAGCCTGGGGGTATCGGGAATTGCCCAGGCTTTCTTT. Its protein product is CASSLGVSGIAQAFF.

The CDR3 protein is CASSSPRDRLIIYSTEAFF. The CDR3 nucleotides are TGTGCCAGCAGTTCCCCTCGGGACAGGCTTATCATTTACAGCACTGAAGCTTTCTTT. This chain joins TRBV27 and TRBJ1-1; 8 nucleotides align to TRBD1. CDR1 and CDR2 from the germline V gene are MNHEY and SMNVEV (reference sequence). J gave up 4 bases and V 4 bases, and 20 bases lay outside the gene matches. This CDR3 is 19 amino acids long.

V and J are TRBV6-1 and TRBJ2-7, with a tentative D call TRBD1 (7 bases). CDR3 size: 16 residues. V was clipped by 2 bases and J by 5 bases, with 19 bases between them. CDR1 and CDR2 from the germline V gene are MNHNS and SASEGT. This chain's CDR3 is CASSEILGQGGNEQYF. The CDR3 bases are TGTGCCAGCAGTGAAATCCTCGGTCAGGGGGGAAACGAGCAGTACTTC.

The chain has TRBV28 and TRBJ1-2, with TRBD1 matching 7 bases. The V and J ends lost 6 bases and 8 bases, in that order; junction bases with no gene match: 12. Germline CDR1 reads MDHEN; CDR2 reads SYDVKM. The CDR3 is 14 amino acids. The CDR3 nucleotides are TGTGCCAGCAGCCCACGGGCCAGGGGGGACGGCTACACCTTC. Protein sequence: CASSPRARGDGYTF.

This sequence joins TRBV5-1 and TRBJ1-1; 8 nucleotides match TRBD1. The CDR3 length is 16 residues. V gave up 4 bases and J gave up 2 bases; unmatched junction bases: 10. From germline, CDR1 is SGHRS and CDR2 YFSETQ. CDR3 residues: CASSDLVGQGNTEAFF. DNA for the CDR3: TGCGCCAGCAGCGATTTGGTCGGACAGGGAAACACTGAAGCTTTCTTT.

V gene TRBV5-4 combines with J gene TRBJ1-2; a weak D match, TRBD1 (6 bases). V lost 2 bases to trimming and J lost 3 bases, with 14 bases between them. This CDR3 is 15 amino acids long. Germline assignment: CDR1 SGHNT and CDR2 YYREEE (reference sequence). This chain's CDR3 is CASSFSGQTDYGYTF. CDR3 in DNA: TGTGCCAGCAGCTTCAGCGGACAGACAGACTATGGCTACACCTTC.

The V and J genes are TRBV19 and TRBJ2-2; D possibly corresponds to TRBD2 (5 bases). The germline V gene encodes CDR1 LNHDA and CDR2 SQIVND (reference sequence). The CDR3 totals 13 residues. The V gene lost 7 bases and the J gene lost 3 bases, with 9 bases spanning the gap. The CDR3 DNA reads TGTGCCAGTATGGAGGTGGACACCGGGGAGCTGTTTTTT. It is translated as CASMEVDTGELFF.

The V and J genes are TRBV19 and TRBJ2-1, with D perhaps matching TRBD1 (5 bases). The ends were cut back, 1 base at V and 8 bases at J, with 6 bases in the middle. This CDR3 has 12 residues. CDR1 and CDR2 (germline): LNHDA, SQIVND (reference sequence). CDR3 amino acids: CASSIGGHEQFF. The CDR3, as DNA: TGTGCCAGTAGTATAGGGGGCCATGAGCAGTTCTTC.

V and J are TRBV2 and TRBJ2-3; perhaps D is TRBD1 or TRBD2 (5 bases each). CDR3 size: 13 residues. The ends were cut back, 9 bases at V and 1 base at J, with 11 bases in the middle. Germline CDR1 is SNHLY and CDR2 is FYNNEI. CDR3 protein: CARPGRRTDTQYF. The CDR3 nucleotides are TGTGCCAGGCCGGGACGACGCACAGATACGCAGTATTTT.

This chain joins TRBV27 and TRBJ1-2; D may be TRBD1 (5 bases). The length of the CDR3 is 13 residues. Between the trimmed V and J ends, which lost 6 bases and 5 bases, there was a span of 13 bases. The germline V gene encodes CDR1 MNHEY and CDR2 SMNVEV (reference sequence). This chain's CDR3 is CASSLQGWYGYTF. The DNA for the CDR3 is TGTGCCAGCAGCCTTCAGGGCTGGTATGGCTACACCTTC.

The CDR3 spells CASSQMGGLRDTKNIQYF. The CDR3 nucleotides read TGCGCCAGCAGTCAAATGGGGGGTCTACGGGATACCAAAAACATTCAGTACTTC. The chain carries TRBV23-1 and TRBJ2-4, with D tentatively TRBD2 (6 bases). TRBV23-1 is treated as an ORF (open reading frame) with a function not yet certain. The ends were cut back, 2 bases at V and 2 bases at J, with 19 bases in the middle. The CDR3 runs 18 residues.